These 7 T cell receptor beta chains were all obtained from the same sample, sequenced in a study of CXCR3-negative and CXCR3-positive naive CD8 T cells. Through 5' RACE with UMI labels, the TRB cDNA libraries were prepared. TCRdb processed the 5' RACE reads again and assigns one entry to each CDR3 protein, with no DNA. The table for this sample gives 100,000 to 150,000 distinct CDR3 sequences. Input material: naive CXCR3- CD8+ T cells from blood. Subset described: CD45RO-CCR7+CD27+CD95- naive CD8+ T cells lacking CXCR3 (TNR3-). The source of these receptors is a human donor in good health. Some clones in this sample may be carry-over from other donors' samples.

This rearrangement joins TRBV6-5 to TRBJ1-2. There are 16 residues in the CDR3. Germline-derived CDR1 and CDR2 are MNHEY and SVGAGI. CDR3 sequence: CASSSPNTQQNYGYTF.

The chain joins TRBV25-1 to TRBJ1-1. The CDR3 spans 14 residues. Germline V CDR1 and CDR2: MGHDK, SYGVNS. This CDR3 reads CASSVLSGGTEAFF.

The chain has TRBV12-3 or TRBV12-4 and TRBJ2-5. The CDR3 totals 12 residues. The CDR3 loop reads CASSFGTETQYF.

The chain couples TRBV5-1 to TRBJ2-7. Germline V gene sequence: CDR1 SGHRS, CDR2 YFSETQ. There are 12 residues in the CDR3. The CDR3 sequence is CASSFDSYEQYF.

The rearrangement links TRBV12-3 or TRBV12-4 to TRBJ2-1; TCRdb selects TRBD2, and the lack of DNA leaves this call unchecked. This CDR3 has 15 residues. CDR3 sequence: CASSGLAGGYNEQFF.

The genes are TRBV29-1 and TRBJ2-7. The CDR3 is 12 amino acids. Germline V CDR1 and CDR2: SQVTM, ANQGSEA. CDR3 loop: CSVLGESYEQYF.

V usage is TRBV7-2 and J usage is TRBJ2-7; TCRdb names TRBD2, which stays unverified in the absence of DNA. Looked up from germline, CDR1 is SGHTA and CDR2 is FQGNSA. CDR3 length: 16 residues. The CDR3 spells CASSFRTSGRSYEQYF.